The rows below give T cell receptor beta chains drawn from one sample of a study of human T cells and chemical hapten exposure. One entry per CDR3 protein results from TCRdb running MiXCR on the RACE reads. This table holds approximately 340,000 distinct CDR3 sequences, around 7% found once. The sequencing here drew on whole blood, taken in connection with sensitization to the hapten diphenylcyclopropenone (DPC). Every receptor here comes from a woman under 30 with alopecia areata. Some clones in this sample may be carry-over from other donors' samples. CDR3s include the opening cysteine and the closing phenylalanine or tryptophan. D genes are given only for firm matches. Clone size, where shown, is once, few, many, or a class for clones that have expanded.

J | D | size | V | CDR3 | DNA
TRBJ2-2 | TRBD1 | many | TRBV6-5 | CASRNRGDAGELFF | TGTGCCAGCAGAAACAGGGGAGACGCCGGGGAGCTGTTTTTT
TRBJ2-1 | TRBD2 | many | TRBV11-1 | CASSLGLAAVLSYNEQFF | TGTGCCAGCAGCTTAGGACTAGCGGCCGTGTTGAGTTACAATGAGCAGTTCTTC
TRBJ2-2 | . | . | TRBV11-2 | CASSPLYTGELFF | TGTGCCAGCAGCCCGCTCTACACCGGGGAGCTGTTTTTT
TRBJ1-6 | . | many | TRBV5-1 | CASSRDGSSYNSPLHF | TGCGCCAGCAGTCGGGACGGGAGCTCCTATAATTCACCCCTCCACTTT
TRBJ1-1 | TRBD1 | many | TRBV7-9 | CASISGQGKRNTEAFF | TGTGCCAGCATATCGGGACAGGGCAAAAGGAACACTGAAGCTTTCTTT
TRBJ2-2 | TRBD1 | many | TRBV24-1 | CATSDFRQGARTGELFF | TGTGCCACCAGTGATTTCCGACAGGGGGCACGGACCGGGGAGCTGTTTTTT
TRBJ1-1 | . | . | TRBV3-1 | CASSQEGGGTEAFF | TGTGCCAGCAGCCAAGAGGGGGGCGGCACTGAAGCTTTCTTT
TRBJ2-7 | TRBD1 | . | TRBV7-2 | CASSLPPGQTYEQYF | TGTGCCAGCAGCTTACCGCCGGGACAGACCTACGAGCAGTACTTC
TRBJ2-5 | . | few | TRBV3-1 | CASSPSRGALETQYF | TGTGCCAGCAGCCCTAGTAGAGGGGCGCTGGAGACCCAGTACTTC
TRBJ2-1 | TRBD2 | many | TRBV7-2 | CASSASSGHNEQFF | TGTGCCAGCAGCGCCTCTAGCGGTCACAATGAGCAGTTCTTC